This T cell receptor (beta chain) was identified in a study of identifying expanded T cells in peripheral blood. Findings of the study overall: Technical replicates showed 0.9 to 1.5 changed clones; around two weeks roughly 16; four weeks 19. Across healthy donors, higher total template counts meant significantly greater approximately two-week count variance.

No infections or other immune events were documented during collection. The protocol was immunoSEQ multiplex PCR, while the TCRdb copy is restricted to in-frame clones and leaves out a portion. The table lists around 100,000 clones, around 89% of them singletons. As to this clone: Its antigen is not identified.

This receptor was obtained from a person aged 18 to 75 in good health. What was sequenced was blood.

The CDR3: CATARSWPRGDTQYF. In DNA form, the CDR3 reads TGTGCCACCGCGCGGTCTTGGCCAAGAGGAGATACGCAGTATTTT. The chain carries TRBV27 and TRBJ2-3; the D is unclear. Deletions cut 10 bases from V and 5 bases from J, with 22 bases between. The germline V gene has CDR1 MNHEY and CDR2 SMNVEV (reference sequence). The CDR3 totals 15 residues.